The clone carrying this T cell receptor (beta chain) showed up just a few times. The antigen is undetermined. The sample comes from a study of early T cells in non-severe SARS-CoV-2 infection. Overall study: Bulk RNA taken from unsorted whole blood was sequenced, leaving chains unpaired.

Whole-study results and caveats: Anti-spike CD8 responses were favored in VDJdb matching, and private and CD4 specificities were missed.

Between the trimmed V and J ends, which lost 4 bases and 3 bases, there was a span of 9 bases. The CDR3 has 13 amino acids. The germline CDR1 and CDR2 sequences are MDHEN and SYDVKM. Individual cDNA molecules carried attached unique molecular identifiers. TCRdb re-called the 5' RACE reads through MiXCR, storing one row per CDR3 protein. The sample records around 76,000 distinct CDR3 sequences, less than 15% being singletons. The sequenced sample was whole blood. This receptor was obtained from an adult who was a healthcare worker with PCR-confirmed SARS-CoV-2 infection or an uninfected control (not recorded which). The chain carries TRBV28 and TRBJ1-1; D not resolved. The CDR3 DNA follows: TGTGCCAGCAGTTACGGGTCCCACACTGAAGCTTTCTTT. Translation gives CASSYGSHTEAFF. The variable domain in full, with the rest retrieved from reference TRBV28 and TRBJ1-1, is DVKVTQSSRYLVKRTGEKVFLECVQDMDHENMFWYRQDPGLGLRLIYFSYDVKMKEKGDIPEGYSVSREKKERFSLILESASTNQTSMYLCASSYGSHTEAFFGQGTRLTVV.